The present TCR beta chain was sequenced within a study of cytomegalovirus exposure and HLA in healthy donors. The PCR used 60 Vbeta and 13 Jbeta primers. Generated by immunoSEQ multiplex PCR, the TCRdb table keeps only in-frame clones and is missing some. The data show 200,000 or so clones, 80% to 90% seen once. CDR3 length: 14 amino acids. V dropped 5 bases and J dropped 4; count of bases not matched to a gene: 5. Germline values: CDR1 SGHAT, CDR2 FQNNGV. The sample taken for sequencing was PBMCs. The TCR originated in a man in his thirties or forties in good health and CMV-seronegative. The V and J genes are TRBV11-2 and TRBJ2-3; TRBD2 agrees at 8 bases. CDR3 nucleotide sequence: TGTGCCAGCAGCCCCGGGGGGGGGCCAGATACGCAGTATTTT. Protein: CASSPGGGPDTQYF.